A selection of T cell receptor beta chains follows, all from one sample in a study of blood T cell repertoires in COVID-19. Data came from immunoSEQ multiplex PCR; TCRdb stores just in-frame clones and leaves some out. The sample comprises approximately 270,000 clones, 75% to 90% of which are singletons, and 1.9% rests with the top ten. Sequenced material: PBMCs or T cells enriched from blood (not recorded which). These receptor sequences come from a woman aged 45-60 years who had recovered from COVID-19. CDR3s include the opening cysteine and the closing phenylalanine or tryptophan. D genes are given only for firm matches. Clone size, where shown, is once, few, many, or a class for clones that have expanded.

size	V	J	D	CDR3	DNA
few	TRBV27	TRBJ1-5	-	CASSKGMGSNQPQHF	TGTGCCAGCAGTAAGGGGATGGGGAGCAATCAGCCCCAGCATTTT
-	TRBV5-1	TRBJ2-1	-	CASSLSGRVNEQFF	TGCGCCAGCAGCTTGTCGGGCAGGGTAAATGAGCAGTTCTTC
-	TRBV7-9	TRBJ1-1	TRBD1	CASSFITGGDGAFF	TGTGCCAGCAGCTTCATCACAGGGGGCGATGGAGCTTTCTTT
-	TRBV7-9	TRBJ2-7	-	CASSLDVGSLYEQYF	TGTGCCAGCAGCTTAGATGTCGGGAGTCTATACGAGCAGTACTTC
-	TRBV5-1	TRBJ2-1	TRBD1	CASSPRDSYNEQFF	TGCGCCAGCAGCCCTAGGGACAGTTACAATGAGCAGTTCTTC
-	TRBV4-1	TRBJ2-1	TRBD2	CASSQGLAGGNEQFF	TGCGCCAGCAGCCAAGGACTAGCGGGAGGGAATGAGCAGTTCTTC
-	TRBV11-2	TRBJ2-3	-	CASSLAGTDTQYF	TGTGCCAGCAGCTTAGCGGGCACAGATACGCAGTATTTT
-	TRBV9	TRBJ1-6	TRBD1	CASSVAPGQGGDNSPLHF	TGTGCCAGCAGCGTAGCCCCGGGACAGGGAGGAGATAATTCACCCCTCCACTTT
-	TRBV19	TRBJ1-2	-	CASSIDGRTSGGYTF	TGTGCCAGTAGTATAGATGGCCGAACGAGCGGTGGCTACACCTTC
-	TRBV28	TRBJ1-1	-	CALGGTSDTEAFF	TGTGCGCTTGGGGGGACTTCCGACACTGAAGCTTTCTTT
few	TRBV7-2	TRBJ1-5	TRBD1	CASSLDRGGQPQHF	TGTGCCAGCAGCCTAGACAGGGGAGGCCAGCCCCAGCATTTT
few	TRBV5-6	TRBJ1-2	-	CASSLAPAKDYGYTF	TGTGCCAGCAGCTTGGCTCCAGCGAAGGACTATGGCTACACCTTC
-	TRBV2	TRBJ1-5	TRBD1	CASRGGDRTFQRPQHF	TGTGCCAGCAGGGGGGGGGACAGGACTTTTCAACGGCCCCAGCATTTT
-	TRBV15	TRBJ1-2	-	CATSRDYGQKNYGYTF	TGTGCCACCAGCAGAGATTATGGACAGAAGAACTATGGCTACACCTTC
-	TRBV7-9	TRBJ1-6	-	CASSLFGGSNSPLHF	TGTGCCAGCAGCTTATTCGGGGGGTCGAATTCACCCCTCCACTTT
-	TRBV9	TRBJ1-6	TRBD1	CASSVGTGSSYNSPLHF	TGTGCCAGCAGCGTGGGGACAGGGTCCTCCTATAATTCACCCCTCCACTTT
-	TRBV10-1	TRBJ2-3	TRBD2	CASSGGLADPSTDTQYF	TGCGCCAGCAGCGGTGGACTAGCGGATCCTAGCACAGATACGCAGTATTTT
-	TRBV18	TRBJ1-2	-	CASSPDSLYGYTF	TGTGCCAGCTCACCTGACAGTCTCTATGGCTACACCTTC